The 20 T cell receptor beta chains below were found in one sample sequenced in a study of OX40 agonist ivuxolimab in advanced cancers. Produced via immunoSEQ multiplex PCR; TCRdb's table is partial and in-frame only. The sample shows fewer than 85,000 clones, 86% of them seen only once. Sequences were derived from CD4+ or CD8+ T cells sorted from blood, sampled in a trial of the OX40 agonist ivuxolimab. These receptors came from an adult with an advanced solid tumor such as melanoma, head and neck, liver or kidney cancer.

The V and J genes are TRBV15 and TRBJ1-4; D might be TRBD1 (6 bases). The CDR3 has 12 amino acids. Germline CDR1 is LNHNV and CDR2 is YYDKDF (reference sequence). Trimming pared 4 bases from V and 11 bases from J, leaving 11 bases between. The CDR3 DNA is TGTGCCACCAGCACCCGAACAGGGAAACTGTTTTTT. This gives the protein CATSTRTGKLFF.

This rearrangement joins TRBV7-2 to TRBJ2-1; TRBD1 might be the D (5 bases). V was shortened by 0 bases and J by 3 bases, with 6 bases between the two germline ends. This CDR3 is built from 14 residues. CDR1 and CDR2 from the germline V gene are SGHTA and FQGNSA. In DNA, the CDR3 is TGTGCCAGCAGCTTAGCCAGGGACTACAATGAGCAGTTCTTC. It is translated as CASSLARDYNEQFF.

This sequence joins TRBV6-1 and TRBJ2-2, with TRBD1 matching over 7 bases. CDR1 and CDR2 from the germline V gene are MNHNS and SASEGT. With 10 bases clipped from V and 7 bases from J, the junction kept 15 bases outside the gene matches. The CDR3 is made up of 15 amino acids. CDR3 sequence (DNA): TGTGCCACCAGGGGGATAGGAGGCCTTAACGGGGAGCTGTTTTTT. Protein sequence: CATRGIGGLNGELFF.

The chain uses TRBV7-9 and TRBJ1-4; 8 nucleotides match TRBD1. J gave up 0 bases and V 5 bases, and 5 bases lay outside the gene matches. The CDR3 totals 16 residues. Germline loops: CDR1 SEHNR, CDR2 FQNEAQ (reference sequence). The DNA of the CDR3 is TGTGCCAGCAGCCCAGGACAGGGACCAACTAATGAAAAACTGTTTTTT. It translates to CASSPGQGPTNEKLFF.

This clone showed up just a few times. The rearrangement links TRBV4-1 to TRBJ2-5; D remains unclear. The CDR3 spans 13 residues. The V end was cut by 4 bases, the J end by 4 bases, with 10 bases between. From germline, CDR1 is MGHRA and CDR2 YSYEKL. The CDR3 bases are TGCGCCAGCAGCCGTTGGCGGTTAGAGACCCAGTACTTC. Encoded protein: CASSRWRLETQYF.

The chain is built from TRBV30 and TRBJ2-1; 11 bases map to TRBD1. CDR3 size: 13 residues. After removal of 6 bases from V and 7 bases from J, the junction contained 5 bases not matched to a gene. CDR1 is GTSNPN and CDR2 is SVGIG in the germline V gene (reference sequence). CDR3 sequence: CACGQGALNEQFF. DNA of the CDR3: TGTGCCTGTGGACAGGGGGCGCTTAATGAGCAGTTCTTC.

This clone was seen a few times. The gene calls are TRBV9 and TRBJ2-7, with D possibly matching TRBD2 (5 bases). The germline V gene encodes CDR1 SGDLS and CDR2 YYNGEE. With 5 bases removed from V and 0 bases from J, the gap between germline ends came to 15 bases. CDR3 size: 15 residues. The DNA for the CDR3 is TGTGCCAGCAGTCCCGGCCTAGGGAGCTCCTACGAGCAGTACTTC. Amino acids: CASSPGLGSSYEQYF.

This chain connects TRBV18 to TRBJ1-4; 7 bases agree with TRBD1. The J segment lost 8 bases and the V segment lost 5 bases, leaving 8 bases of the junction unmatched. Germline V CDR1 and CDR2: KGHSH, LQKENI. The CDR3 is 14 amino acids. This CDR3 is CASSTEQGGEKLFF. As DNA, the CDR3 is TGTGCCAGCTCAACGGAGCAGGGGGGGGAAAAACTGTTTTTT.

The gene calls are TRBV7-8 and TRBJ1-4; perhaps TRBD1 as D (6 bases). CDR1 and CDR2 (germline): SGHVS, FQNEAQ. The CDR3 totals 13 residues. The V gene lost 4 bases and the J gene lost 8 bases, with 11 bases spanning the gap. The CDR3 DNA is TGTGCCAGCAGCTCAAGGACAGTCGAAAAACTGTTTTTT. It translates to CASSSRTVEKLFF.

The chain couples TRBV30 to TRBJ1-2, with 7 positions matching TRBD1. The CDR3 totals 14 residues. Germline V lookup: CDR1 GTSNPN, CDR2 SVGIG (reference sequence). With 0 bases clipped from V and 10 bases from J, the junction kept 11 bases outside the gene matches. CDR3 sequence: CAWSVPIRQGVYTF. CDR3 in DNA: TGTGCCTGGAGTGTACCTATACGACAGGGCGTCTACACCTTC. Looking up the rest from reference TRBV30 and TRBJ1-2 gives the full variable domain: SQTIHQWPATLVQPVGSPLSLECTVEGTSNPNLYWYRQAAGRGLQLLFYSVGIGQISSEVPQNLSASRPQDRQFILSSKKLLLSDSGFYLCAWSVPIRQGVYTFGSGTRLTVV.

This rearrangement joins TRBV28 to TRBJ1-4, with TRBD1 as a possible D gene (5 bases). Germline V lookup: CDR1 MDHEN, CDR2 SYDVKM. The CDR3 is 12 residues long. Deletions cut 1 base from V and 10 bases from J, with 7 bases between. Written as DNA, the CDR3 is TGTGCCAGCAGTTTATATGGGGGAAAACTGTTTTTT. Protein product: CASSLYGGKLFF.

Points on this clone: Other DNA sequences in the same sample also yield this CDR3. The chain is built from TRBV28 and TRBJ2-1; no clear D gene. This CDR3 comprises 12 residues. Germline V gives CDR1 MDHEN, CDR2 SYDVKM. The germline V and J ends were trimmed by 2 bases and 4 bases, with 3 bases remaining between them. The CDR3 reads CASSLEYNEQFF. The CDR3 bases are TGTGCCAGCAGTTTAGAGTACAATGAGCAGTTCTTC.

This clone was seen once. The rearrangement joins TRBV27 to TRBJ1-1, with TRBD1 matching 9 bases. V gave up 6 bases and J gave up 0 bases; unmatched junction bases: 5. This CDR3 spans 15 amino acids. Germline CDR1 is MNHEY and CDR2 is SMNVEV (reference sequence). The CDR3 DNA follows: TGTGCCAGCAGCCAGGGACAGGGACTGAACACTGAAGCTTTCTTT. This translates into CASSQGQGLNTEAFF.

V usage is TRBV6-1 and J usage is TRBJ2-7; the D gene is possibly TRBD2 (6 bases). The CDR3 is 12 amino acids. V was trimmed by 1 base and J by 6 bases, leaving 7 bases between them. Germline V gene sequence: CDR1 MNHNS, CDR2 SASEGT. For the CDR3, the DNA is TGTGCCAGCAGTGAAGGGCGGGGCGAGCAGTACTTC. It codes for CASSEGRGEQYF.

V is TRBV4-1 and J is TRBJ1-4; no clear D gene. Looked up from germline, CDR1 is MGHRA and CDR2 is YSYEKL. With 0 bases removed from V and 8 bases from J, the gap between germline ends came to 13 bases. The CDR3 is made up of 15 amino acids. CDR3 sequence reads: CASSQEGTGEEKLFF. CDR3 DNA sequence: TGCGCCAGCAGCCAAGAGGGCACGGGAGAAGAAAAACTGTTTTTT.

The chain links TRBV5-4 to TRBJ2-5, with 11 bases matching TRBD1. The V gene end was trimmed by 4 bases and the J gene end by 5 bases; junction bases not matched to a gene: 10. From germline, CDR1 is SGHNT and CDR2 YYREEE (reference sequence). The CDR3 totals 16 residues. In DNA, the CDR3 is TGTGCCAGCAGCGGGGGGACAGGGGGTCATTGGGAGACCCAGTACTTC. Translating it yields CASSGGTGGHWETQYF.

The chain has TRBV7-2 and TRBJ2-2; D is unresolved. The CDR3 extends over 15 amino acids. Germline V gives CDR1 SGHTA, CDR2 FQGNSA. The ends were cut back, 1 base at V and 0 bases at J, with 6 bases in the middle. CDR3: CASSLDNANTGELFF. As DNA, the CDR3 is TGTGCCAGCAGCTTAGACAACGCGAACACCGGGGAGCTGTTTTTT.

CDR3 coding DNA: TGTGCCAGCAGTTTTTGGCGGTTATACAATGAGCAGTTCTTC. Its translation is CASSFWRLYNEQFF. The V gene is TRBV28, the J gene TRBJ2-1; unclear D gene. Germline V gene data show CDR1 as MDHEN and CDR2 as SYDVKM. The CDR3 consists of 14 residues. Trimming cost V 3 bases and J 4 bases, with 10 bases left between them.

J is TRBJ2-2 and V is TRBV6-5, with TRBD1 identical over 9 bases. Germline V lookup: CDR1 MNHEY, CDR2 SVGAGI. J gave up 5 bases and V 6 bases, and 4 bases lay outside the gene matches. CDR3 size: 14 residues. This chain's CDR3 is CASRGTGRTGELFF. The CDR3 DNA reads TGTGCCAGCAGGGGGACAGGGCGGACCGGGGAGCTGTTTTTT.

The chain has TRBV19 and TRBJ1-1, with D hard to call. Trimming pared 6 bases from V and 8 bases from J, leaving 13 bases between. Per the germline V gene, CDR1 is LNHDA and CDR2 is SQIVND (reference sequence). The CDR3 has 12 residues. The CDR3 protein is CASRGDGEEAFF. The CDR3 nucleotides are TGTGCCAGTAGGGGCGACGGGGAGGAAGCTTTCTTT.